Included here is one TCR beta chain sequence, with context. These data originate in a study of OX40 agonist ivuxolimab in advanced cancers. The data were produced by immunoSEQ multiplex PCR, yet TCRdb's version contains in-frame clones alone and is incomplete. The sample holds approximately 80,000 clones, roughly 85% seen once. Sequences were derived from CD4+ or CD8+ T cells sorted from blood, sampled in a trial of the OX40 agonist ivuxolimab. This sequence was found in an adult with an advanced solid tumor such as melanoma, head and neck, liver or kidney cancer.

The CDR3: CASKEISGANVLTF. For the CDR3, the DNA is TGTGCCAGCAAGGAGATCTCTGGGGCCAACGTCCTGACTTTC. V and J are TRBV6-5 and TRBJ2-6; D not resolved. Germline assignment: CDR1 MNHEY and CDR2 SVGAGI. This CDR3 is 14 amino acids long. V dropped 7 bases and J dropped 0 bases, with 7 bases sitting between them.